Shown below are 20 T cell receptor beta chains from a single sample sequenced in a study of neurological immune-mediated disorders. TCRdb reanalysed the 5' RACE reads using MiXCR and keeps one entry per CDR3 protein. The data show approximately 130,000 distinct CDR3 sequences, roughly 3.2% seen once. Source material: PBMCs. These TCRs come from a woman under 40 with multiple sclerosis.

V usage is TRBV14 and J usage is TRBJ1-3; a possible D gene is TRBD1 (6 bases). CDR3 length equals 14 residues. Germline CDR1 reads SGHDN; CDR2 reads FVKESK. The V gene lost 4 bases and the J gene lost 12 bases, with 19 bases spanning the gap. The chain's CDR3 is CASSRRDMGKNIYF. CDR3 sequence (DNA): TGTGCCAGCAGCCGCCGGGACATGGGAAAAAACATATATTTT.

This clonotype was observed many times. The chain couples TRBV12-3 or TRBV12-4 to TRBJ2-1; 7 nucleotides match TRBD1. The J segment lost 6 bases and the V segment lost 1 base, leaving 3 bases of the junction unmatched. This CDR3 has 14 amino acids. CDR3 sequence: CASSLGPGGNEQFF. The CDR3 nucleotides read TGTGCCAGCAGTTTAGGTCCAGGGGGCAATGAGCAGTTCTTC.

This clonotype has at least ten counts. The chain recombines TRBV20-1 with TRBJ2-5, with 13 positions matching TRBD2. Germline loops: CDR1 DFQATT, CDR2 SNEGSKA (reference sequence). V trimming: 6 bases; J trimming: 2 bases; junction bases outside the gene matches: 9. This CDR3 has 16 residues. The CDR3 protein is CSATLGLAGLQETQYF. The DNA for the CDR3 is TGCAGTGCCACCCTGGGACTAGCGGGGCTACAAGAGACCCAGTACTTC.

This clonotype has at least ten counts. V usage is TRBV12-3 or TRBV12-4 and J usage is TRBJ1-1, with D hard to call. V was clipped by 3 bases and J by 4 bases, with 9 bases between them. This CDR3 has 13 residues. CDR3: CASSFKVTTEAFF. In DNA, the CDR3 is TGTGCCAGCAGTTTTAAGGTGACCACTGAAGCTTTCTTT.

This clonotype was seen ten or more times. Written as DNA, the CDR3 is TGCAGCGTTCTGGGAGCCAATGGCTACACCTTC. Protein sequence: CSVLGANGYTF. The rearrangement joins TRBV29-1 to TRBJ1-2; D is undetermined. The CDR3 length is 11 residues. Germline V CDR1 and CDR2: SQVTM, ANQGSEA. V lost 5 bases, J lost 6 bases, and 10 bases lay in between.

This clonotype was picked up many times. The genes are TRBV11-2 and TRBJ1-3, with unresolved D. Germline CDR1 SGHAT, CDR2 FQNNGV. Trimming left V 3 bases short and J 2 bases short, with 8 bases between. CDR3 length equals 14 residues. The DNA of the CDR3 is TGTGCCAGCAGCTTGAGGTTGGCTGGAAACACCATATATTTT. This codes for CASSLRLAGNTIYF.

The V and J genes are TRBV13 and TRBJ1-4, with D tentatively TRBD1 (5 bases). The V gene's germline CDR1 is PRHDT and CDR2 FYEKMQ (reference sequence). The CDR3 has 14 amino acids. The ends were cut back, 8 bases at V and 6 bases at J, with 16 bases in the middle. CDR3 bases: TGTGCCAGCGGGTCCGGGACCCCGCATGAAAAACTGTTTTTT. Its protein is CASGSGTPHEKLFF. The variable domain in full, completed from reference TRBV13 and TRBJ1-4, reads AAGVIQSPRHLIKEKRETATLKCYPIPRHDTVYWYQQGPGQDPQFLISFYEKMQSDKGSIPDRFSAQQFSDYHSELNMSSLELGDSALYFCASGSGTPHEKLFFGSGTQLSVL.

There are many counts of this clonotype. V is TRBV5-5 and J is TRBJ1-1, with D unclear. V gave up 0 bases and J gave up 6 bases, with 6 bases separating them. The CDR3 consists of 12 residues. The V gene's germline CDR1 is SGHKS and CDR2 YYEKEE (reference sequence). The CDR3 here is CASSLETAEAFF. The CDR3 DNA sequence: TGTGCCAGCAGCTTGGAAACGGCTGAAGCTTTCTTT.

There are many counts of this clonotype. The chain links TRBV7-9 to TRBJ1-2; 10 positions agree with TRBD1. The CDR3 runs 16 residues. V shed 4 bases and J 5 bases; nucleotides not matched to a gene: 10. Germline CDR1 SEHNR, CDR2 FQNEAQ (reference sequence). CDR3 loop: CASSSLGGQGEYGYTF. CDR3 in DNA: TGTGCCAGCAGCTCCTTGGGCGGACAGGGGGAGTATGGCTACACCTTC.

The rearrangement links TRBV10-1 to TRBJ2-3; TRBD2 matches 8 bases. Germline CDR1 reads WNHNN; CDR2 reads SYGVQD (reference sequence). The CDR3 length is 15 residues. The ends lost 4 bases at V and 0 bases at J; junction bases unmatched: 3. CDR3 sequence reads: CASSGASGSTDTQYF. Written as DNA, the CDR3 is TGCGCCAGCAGTGGGGCTAGCGGGAGCACAGATACGCAGTATTTT.

This chain joins TRBV5-4 and TRBJ2-7; a possible D gene is TRBD2 (6 bases). The V end was cut by 3 bases, the J end by 7 bases, with 17 bases between. The CDR3 consists of 14 residues. Germline CDR1 is SGHNT and CDR2 is YYREEE (reference sequence). CDR3 in amino acids: CASSWTGSPTEQYF. CDR3 DNA sequence: TGTGCCAGCAGCTGGACCGGGAGTCCTACGGAGCAGTACTTC.

This clonotype came up many times. The genes are TRBV2 and TRBJ2-6; TRBD1 aligns across 7 bases. CDR1 and CDR2 (germline): SNHLY, FYNNEI. The CDR3 loop spans 15 amino acids. V shed 6 bases and J 4 bases; nucleotides not matched to a gene: 6. CDR3: CASSVTGDGANVLTF. In nucleotides, the CDR3 is TGTGCCAGCAGCGTTACAGGGGACGGGGCCAACGTCCTGACTTTC.

This clonotype was seen ten or more times. This chain links TRBV20-1 with TRBJ2-1; either TRBD1 or TRBD2 may fit D (6 bases each). Germline V lookup: CDR1 DFQATT, CDR2 SNEGSKA (reference sequence). Trimming shortened V by 3 bases and J by 4 bases, and 19 bases separated the two germline ends. The CDR3 length is 16 residues. CDR3 amino acids: CSARGRPGALYNEQFF. CDR3 nucleotides: TGCAGTGCTAGGGGTCGTCCGGGGGCCCTTTACAATGAGCAGTTCTTC.

The table lists this clonotype with many counts. V and J are TRBV10-3 and TRBJ2-7; the match to TRBD1 covers 10 bases. V trimming: 6 bases; J trimming: 7 bases; junction bases outside the gene matches: 6. Germline assignment: CDR1 ENHRY and CDR2 SYGVKD. This CDR3 is built from 13 residues. The CDR3 DNA is TGTGCCATCAGCCGACAGGGGGCGGGAGAGCAGTACTTC. This sequence encodes CAISRQGAGEQYF.

This clonotype has at least ten counts. V usage is TRBV27 and J usage is TRBJ1-1, with D tentatively TRBD1 (5 bases). CDR3 length: 14 amino acids. V lost 5 bases to trimming and J lost 5 bases, with 15 bases between them. Germline-derived CDR1 and CDR2 are MNHEY and SMNVEV (reference sequence). The CDR3 coding sequence is TGTGCCAGCAGTATAGTCGGGGGGGGGACTGAAGCTTTCTTT. Translated: CASSIVGGGTEAFF.

This clonotype was counted a few times. CDR3 in amino acids: CASSRRRDIANTEAFF. CDR3 bases: TGTGCCAGCAGCCGACGACGGGACATCGCGAACACTGAAGCTTTCTTT. The rearrangement links TRBV11-2 to TRBJ1-1; D is possibly TRBD1 (6 bases). Trimming removed 5 bases from V and 1 base from J, with 17 bases in between. CDR1 and CDR2 (germline): SGHAT, FQNNGV. The CDR3 runs to 16 residues. Complete variable domain (other parts from reference TRBV11-2 and TRBJ1-1): EAGVAQSPRYKIIEKRQSVAFWCNPISGHATLYWYQQILGQGPKLLIQFQNNGVVDDSQLPKDRFSAERLKGVDSTLKIQPAKLEDSAVYLCASSRRRDIANTEAFFGQGTRLTVV.

At least ten counts were recorded for this clonotype. CDR3: CASSLGGANVLTF. The CDR3 coding sequence is TGTGCCAGCAGTTTGGGAGGGGCCAACGTCCTGACTTTC. This chain connects TRBV11-2 to TRBJ2-6; D remains ambiguous. The CDR3 consists of 13 residues. Germline values: CDR1 SGHAT, CDR2 FQNNGV. V lost 6 bases to trimming and J lost 4 bases, with 7 bases between them.

This clonotype has at least ten counts. The V gene is TRBV7-8, the J gene TRBJ2-1; the match to TRBD2 covers 9 bases. The CDR3 totals 15 residues. In germline, CDR1 is SGHVS, CDR2 FQNEAQ. Germline trimming cut 3 bases from V and 5 bases from J; bases unmatched to any gene: 5. CDR3 region: CASSLERGENNEQFF. CDR3 nucleotide sequence: TGTGCCAGCAGCTTGGAGCGGGGGGAGAACAATGAGCAGTTCTTC.

This clonotype was counted many times. The chain is built from TRBV5-1 and TRBJ2-7; 9 positions agree with TRBD2. Germline V gives CDR1 SGHRS, CDR2 YFSETQ. The CDR3 spans 18 residues. The trim removed 1 base at V and 3 bases at J, leaving 14 bases unmatched. Here the CDR3 DNA reads TGCGCCAGCAGCTTGCTACCTGGGGCTAGCGGGGCGAGCTACGAGCAGTACTTC. This encodes CASSLLPGASGASYEQYF.

Ten or more counts support this clonotype. The V gene is TRBV5-6, the J gene TRBJ1-6; 8 bases map to TRBD1. Germline loops: CDR1 SGHDT, CDR2 YYEEEE. The junction had 6 bases not matched to a gene; V was cut back by 3 bases and J by 7 bases. The CDR3 spans 15 residues. DNA for the CDR3: TGTGCCAGCAGCTCCCGGGACAGGCCAAATTCACCCCTCCACTTT. Translation gives CASSSRDRPNSPLHF.